This is a list of T cell receptor beta chains from one sample in a study of tumor and adjacent non-tumor tissue in lung cancer. TCRdb itself ran the multiplex PCR reads through MiXCR, one entry per CDR3 protein. The repertoire holds 200,000 or so distinct CDR3 sequences, with about 71% as singletons. Sequencing input: lung tumor tissue. The source is a man aged 55-75 years with non-small cell lung cancer. The CDR3 runs from the conserved cysteine through the conserved F or W. The D gene is left open where the match is weak. Only some rows state a clone size, as once, few, many or a class for expanded clones.

J: TRBJ2-1; size: many; D: TRBD2; V: TRBV20-1; CDR3: CSVHRGRSNEQFF; DNA: TGCAGTGTACATCGCGGGAGAAGCAATGAGCAGTTCTTC
J: TRBJ1-6; size: many; D: -; V: TRBV20-1; CDR3: CSARDRELNSPLHF; DNA: TGCAGTGCTAGAGATCGGGAACTCAATTCACCCCTCCACTTT
J: TRBJ2-5; size: -; D: -; V: TRBV29-1; CDR3: CSVVGKMIIETQYF; DNA: TGCAGCGTTGTTGGGAAGATGATAATTGAGACCCAGTACTTC
J: TRBJ1-5; size: -; D: -; V: TRBV12-3/TRBV12-4; CDR3: CASNHRVGNQPQHF; DNA: TGTGCCAGCAACCACAGGGTAGGTAATCAGCCCCAGCATTTT
J: TRBJ2-1; size: few; D: TRBD2; V: TRBV10-1; CDR3: CASSARTGTRRYNEQFF; DNA: TGCGCCAGCAGCGCGAGAACCGGGACTAGGCGTTACAATGAGCAGTTCTTC
J: TRBJ1-2; size: many; D: -; V: TRBV6-2/TRBV6-3; CDR3: CASTRAPGNYGYTF; DNA: TGTGCCAGCACTCGGGCCCCCGGGAACTATGGCTACACCTTC
J: TRBJ2-5; size: -; D: TRBD1; V: TRBV6-2/TRBV6-3; CDR3: CASSYPGQAETQYF; DNA: TGTGCCAGCAGTTACCCGGGACAGGCGGAGACCCAGTACTTC
J: TRBJ1-3; size: -; D: -; V: TRBV7-2; CDR3: CASSSQSGNTIYF; DNA: TGTGCAAGCAGCTCTCAATCTGGAAACACCATATATTTT
J: TRBJ2-1; size: -; D: TRBD2; V: TRBV11-3; CDR3: CTSNPLGTSGNEQFF; DNA: TGTACCAGCAATCCTCTTGGGACTAGCGGAAATGAGCAGTTCTTC
J: TRBJ2-7; size: -; D: TRBD2; V: TRBV20-1; CDR3: CSAPPSGTSYERYF; DNA: TGCAGTGCTCCCCCTAGCGGGACATCCTACGAGCGGTACTTC
J: TRBJ1-4; size: -; D: -; V: TRBV4-3; CDR3: CVSSQEVAGGGRAEKLSF; DNA: TGCGTCAGCAGCCAAGAAGTTGCCGGGGGGGGTCGGGCTGAAAAACTGTCTTTT
J: TRBJ1-2; size: -; D: TRBD1; V: TRBV5-4; CDR3: CASSTGGRNYGYTF; DNA: TGTGCCAGCAGTACAGGGGGGCGGAACTATGGCTACACCTTC
J: TRBJ2-3; size: -; D: TRBD2; V: TRBV11-2; CDR3: CASSFEREGRNTQYF; DNA: TGTGCCAGTAGCTTTGAACGGGAGGGCCGTAATACGCAGTATTTT
J: TRBJ2-3; size: -; D: TRBD2; V: TRBV4-2; CDR3: CVSSQSGGAGADTQYF; DNA: TGTGTCAGCAGCCAAAGCGGGGGGGCCGGGGCAGATACGCAGTATTTT
J: TRBJ2-2; size: -; D: -; V: TRBV4-1; CDR3: CASHDRRGNTGELFF; DNA: TGCGCCAGCCACGACAGGCGAGGAAACACCGGGGAGCTGTTTTTT
J: TRBJ2-7; size: many; D: TRBD2; V: TRBV4-2; CDR3: CASSQEGSGGFYEQYF; DNA: TGTGCCAGCAGCCAAGAAGGAAGCGGGGGATTCTACGAGCAGTACTTC
J: TRBJ2-3; size: -; D: -; V: TRBV7-9; CDR3: CASSRGPDTPNF; DNA: TGTGCCAGCAGCCGGGGTCCCGATACGCCTAATTTT
J: TRBJ2-7; size: -; D: -; V: TRBV6-1; CDR3: CASSQAQDYEQYF; DNA: TGTGCCAGCAGTCAAGCGCAGGACTACGAGCAGTACTTC
J: TRBJ1-1; size: -; D: TRBD1; V: TRBV20-1; CDR3: CSVAQGQMNAEAFF; DNA: TGCAGTGTTGCACAGGGACAGATGAACGCTGAAGCTTTCTTT
J: TRBJ1-2; size: -; D: TRBD1; V: TRBV4-1; CDR3: CANSQDGTGGYGYTF; DNA: TGCGCCAACAGCCAAGATGGGACAGGGGGCTATGGCTACACCTTC
J: TRBJ2-3; size: -; D: -; V: TRBV4-3; CDR3: CVCSQVMSRASTDTQYF; DNA: TGCGTCTGCAGCCAAGTAATGAGCCGAGCAAGCACAGATACGCAGTATTTT
J: TRBJ1-1; size: -; D: -; V: TRBV4-3; CDR3: CASSHDRSQSNSEALF; DNA: TGCGCCAGCAGCCATGATCGTAGTCAGTCCAACAGTGAAGCTCTCTTT
J: TRBJ1-5; size: -; D: -; V: TRBV7-8; CDR3: CTSSLEESSQPQHF; DNA: TGTACCAGCAGCTTAGAGGAGAGTTCTCAGCCCCAGCATTTT
J: TRBJ1-5; size: -; D: -; V: TRBV20-1; CDR3: CSTRGHGDQPQHF; DNA: TGCAGTACTAGAGGACATGGGGACCAGCCCCAGCATTTT
J: TRBJ1-5; size: few; D: TRBD1; V: TRBV6-5; CDR3: CASSYSSGGTRFPQHF; DNA: TGTGCCAGCAGTTACTCGTCAGGGGGGACCCGATTCCCCCAGCATTTT
J: TRBJ1-4; size: -; D: -; V: TRBV12-3/TRBV12-4; CDR3: CASTASGGLREKLFF; DNA: TGTGCCAGCACCGCTTCTGGTGGGCTGAGGGAAAAACTGTTTTTT
J: TRBJ1-1; size: many; D: TRBD1; V: TRBV20-1; CDR3: CSARVGTVNTEAFF; DNA: TGCAGTGCTAGAGTAGGGACAGTCAACACTGAAGCTTTCTTT
J: TRBJ2-5; size: -; D: -; V: TRBV6-5; CDR3: CASSCSMWETQYF; DNA: TGTGCCAGCAGTTGCTCGATGTGGGAGACCCAGTACTTC
J: TRBJ2-7; size: -; D: -; V: TRBV5-4; CDR3: CASSLASTVSYEQHF; DNA: TGTGCCAGCAGCTTGGCCAGTACGGTCTCCTACGAGCAGCACTTC
J: TRBJ2-1; size: -; D: -; V: TRBV11-3; CDR3: CVSSIEGSSSYNEQFF; DNA: TGTGTCAGCAGCATAGAGGGGTCGAGCTCCTACAATGAGCAGTTCTTC
J: TRBJ1-5; size: few; D: -; V: TRBV28; CDR3: CASHLRYSNQPQHF; DNA: TGTGCCAGTCACCTTCGCTATAGCAATCAGCCCCAGCATTTT
J: TRBJ1-6; size: -; D: -; V: TRBV20-1; CDR3: CSATEVSNSPLHF; DNA: TGCAGTGCTACTGAGGTCAGCAATTCACCCCTCCACTTT
J: TRBJ2-1; size: -; D: -; V: TRBV6-6; CDR3: CASIPGSSLSYNEQFF; DNA: TGTGCTAGCATCCCTGGCAGCAGCCTCTCCTACAATGAGCAGTTCTTC
J: TRBJ2-7; size: few; D: TRBD2; V: TRBV5-6; CDR3: CASSRGTSGSEQYF; DNA: TGTGCCAGCAGCCGCGGGACTAGCGGGAGCGAGCAGTACTTC
J: TRBJ2-7; size: -; D: TRBD1; V: TRBV11-2; CDR3: CANSLRTGLSYEQYF; DNA: TGTGCCAACAGCTTAAGGACAGGATTATCTTACGAGCAGTACTTC
J: TRBJ2-7; size: -; D: -; V: TRBV11-3; CDR3: CASNLDNGRAYEQYF; DNA: TGTGCCAGCAACTTAGATAATGGCAGGGCCTACGAGCAGTACTTC
J: TRBJ1-5; size: -; D: TRBD1; V: TRBV6-6; CDR3: CASSSGQGRQTGQPQHF; DNA: TGTGCCAGCAGTTCTGGACAGGGGCGGCAAACAGGTCAGCCCCAGCATTTT
J: TRBJ1-6; size: -; D: -; V: TRBV5-1; CDR3: CASSIDKGSEPLHF; DNA: TGCGCCAGCAGCATCGACAAGGGGTCCGAACCCCTCCACTTT
J: TRBJ2-7; size: -; D: -; V: TRBV20-1; CDR3: CSARVPQSGPYEQYF; DNA: TGCAGTGCTAGAGTTCCCCAAAGCGGCCCCTACGAGCAGTACTTC
J: TRBJ1-6; size: -; D: -; V: TRBV5-6; CDR3: CASSEWSAKNTPLHF; DNA: TGTGCCAGCAGCGAATGGTCAGCCAAAAATACGCCCCTCCACTTT
J: TRBJ1-4; size: -; D: -; V: TRBV20-1; CDR3: CNARVGDTLPFF; DNA: TGCAATGCTAGAGTCGGGGACACGTTGCCGTTTTTT
J: TRBJ1-2; size: -; D: -; V: TRBV11-3; CDR3: CASSLTGNDYAF; DNA: TGTGCCAGCAGCTTAACAGGGAATGACTACGCCTTC
J: TRBJ2-5; size: many; D: TRBD1; V: TRBV11-3; CDR3: CASSLVTGTQETQYF; DNA: TGTGCCAGCAGCCTGGTGACAGGGACCCAAGAGACCCAGTACTTC